One sample yielded the 7 T cell receptor beta chains listed below, sequenced in a study of CD8+ T cells in alopecia areata. Reverse transcription of extracted RNA yielded cDNA, which provided the sequencing template. The protocol was immunoSEQ multiplex PCR, while the TCRdb copy is restricted to in-frame clones and leaves out a portion. The table includes under 150,000 clones, roughly three fifths detected once. Treatment noted: oral pan-JAK inhibitor, 5-10 mg twice daily. The specimen comprised CD4+ T cells sorted from blood, sampled at week 24, from a patient treated with tofacitinib. All receptors derive from a human donor with alopecia areata.

The chain is built from TRBV25-1 and TRBJ2-5; 8 bases are a match to TRBD2. The CDR3 contains 16 residues. Germline lookup yields CDR1 MGHDK and CDR2 SYGVNS. V shed 4 bases, J shed 4 bases, and the junction held 11 bases outside the gene matches. CDR3 DNA sequence: TGTGCCAGCAGTGGAAGCCTCGGGACTAGTTCAGAGACCCAGTACTTC. This codes for CASSGSLGTSSETQYF. Complete variable domain (other parts from reference TRBV25-1 and TRBJ2-5): EADIYQTPRYLVIGTGKKITLECSQTMGHDKMYWYQQDPGMELHLIHYSYGVNSTEKGDLSSESTVSRIRTEHFPLTLESARPSHTSQYLCASSGSLGTSSETQYFGPGTRLLVL.

This chain connects TRBV4-1 to TRBJ2-7, with 12 bases matching TRBD2. CDR1 MGHRA and CDR2 YSYEKL come from the germline V gene. V shed 1 base and J 3 bases; nucleotides not matched to a gene: 4. The CDR3 has 16 residues. The DNA for the CDR3 is TGCGCCAGCAGCCAAGTCGTGACTAGCGGGGGCTACGAGCAGTACTTC. It specifies CASSQVVTSGGYEQYF.

The chain links TRBV7-2 to TRBJ2-6, with TRBD2 matching 7 bases. The CDR3 is 17 residues long. Losses at the gene ends were 5 bases for V and 0 bases for J; bases not matched to a gene: 7. CDR1 is SGHTA and CDR2 is FQGNSA in the germline V gene. CDR3 region: CASSPVAGRSGANVLTF. The CDR3, as DNA: TGTGCCAGCAGCCCCGTAGCGGGCCGCTCTGGGGCCAACGTCCTGACTTTC.

This clone was picked up one time. The chain is built from TRBV4-1 and TRBJ2-7, with D perhaps TRBD2 (6 bases). This CDR3 contains 14 residues. V lost 0 bases, J lost 6 bases, and 12 bases lay in between. From germline, CDR1 is MGHRA and CDR2 YSYEKL. DNA for the CDR3: TGCGCCAGCAGCCAAGACAGGGACTGTTGCGAGCAGTACTTC. Translated: CASSQDRDCCEQYF.

This rearrangement joins TRBV29-1 to TRBJ1-1; D may be TRBD1 (5 bases). The CDR3 runs to 14 residues. From germline, CDR1 is SQVTM and CDR2 ANQGSEA. V lost 0 bases, J lost 1 base, and 9 bases lay in between. CDR3 in amino acids: CSVEDVGGNTEAFF. The CDR3 nucleotides read TGCAGCGTTGAAGATGTGGGGGGGAACACTGAAGCTTTCTTT.

The chain uses TRBV4-3 and TRBJ1-5, with a possible D match to TRBD1 (6 bases). The CDR3 sequence is 17 residues long. Germline V gene data show CDR1 as LGHNA and CDR2 as YSLEER. The V end was cut by 0 bases, the J end by 9 bases, with 21 bases between. In DNA form, the CDR3 reads TGCGCCAGCAGCCAAGATTGGCCTACAGGGACGAAAGGGCCCCAGCATTTT. Translated, it gives CASSQDWPTGTKGPQHF.

The chain has TRBV5-1 and TRBJ1-2; TRBD1 aligns across 9 bases. This CDR3 comprises 13 residues. V dropped 0 bases and J dropped 7; count of bases not matched to a gene: 1. CDR1 and CDR2 from the germline V gene are SGHRS and YFSETQ. CDR3: CASSLAGQGGYTF. CDR3 in DNA: TGCGCCAGCAGCTTGGCGGGACAGGGTGGCTACACCTTC. Full variable domain (missing parts from reference TRBV5-1 and TRBJ1-2): KAGVTQTPRYLIKTRGQQVTLSCSPISGHRSVSWYQQTPGQGLQFLFEYFSETQRNKGNFPGRFSGRQFSNSRSEMNVSTLELGDSALYLCASSLAGQGGYTFGSGTRLTVV.